This T cell receptor (beta chain) is drawn from a study of OX40 agonist ivuxolimab in advanced cancers. The CDR3 is made up of 17 amino acids. Trimming stripped 4 bases from V and 5 bases from J, with 22 bases between. TCRdb's copy holds only in-frame clones and misses some; the assay was immunoSEQ multiplex PCR. The table includes 50,000 to 65,000 clones, 86% detected once. The source is an adult with an advanced solid tumor such as melanoma, head and neck, liver or kidney cancer. The rearrangement joins TRBV5-3 to TRBJ1-5; D call uncertain. TRBV5-3 is reported as an ORF; its role is uncertain. Sequenced material: CD4+ or CD8+ T cells sorted from blood, taken in a trial of the OX40 agonist ivuxolimab. The CDR3 reads CARSPLIETELDQPQHF. CDR3 coding DNA: TGTGCCAGAAGCCCTCTAATTGAAACAGAGCTAGATCAGCCCCAGCATTTT.